These 23 T cell receptor beta chains came from one sample sequenced in a study of T cell responses to AZD1222 COVID-19 vaccine. The method was immunoSEQ multiplex PCR; TCRdb's version includes in-frame clones alone and lacks a portion of them. Altogether roughly 100,000 clones are present, about nine tenths being singletons, with the ten largest covering approximately 1.3%. The sequences come from peripheral blood, collected on day 0 of AZD1222 vaccination. These receptors were taken from an adult in good health.

The chain joins TRBV19 to TRBJ2-7, with a weak D call TRBD1 (6 bases). Trimming pared 4 bases from V and 3 bases from J, leaving 13 bases between. The CDR3 length is 14 residues. From germline, CDR1 is LNHDA and CDR2 SQIVND (reference sequence). The CDR3 here is CASSTQDRDYEQYF. CDR3 nucleotides: TGTGCCAGTAGTACCCAGGACAGAGACTACGAGCAGTACTTC. Filled out from reference TRBV19 and TRBJ2-7, the complete variable domain reads DGGITQSPKYLFRKEGQNVTLSCEQNLNHDAMYWYRQDPGQGLRLIYYSQIVNDFQKGDIAEGYSVSREKKESFPLTVTSAQKNPTAFYLCASSTQDRDYEQYFGPGTRLTVT.

This clone was seen just once. The V and J genes are TRBV28 and TRBJ2-1; TRBD2 matches 10 bases. The V and J ends lost 7 bases and 8 bases, in that order; junction bases with no gene match: 11. In germline, CDR1 is MDHEN, CDR2 SYDVKM. The CDR3 runs to 15 residues. CDR3: CASIRAGLASYEQFF. DNA for the CDR3: TGTGCCAGCATCAGAGCGGGACTAGCGAGCTATGAGCAGTTCTTC.

This sequence joins TRBV19 and TRBJ1-1; D gene unclear. V was cut by 2 bases and J by 3 bases, with 16 bases left in between. Per germline, CDR1 LNHDA and CDR2 SQIVND (reference sequence). This CDR3 is 16 amino acids long. For the CDR3, the DNA is TGTGCCAGTAGTATACTCGGGGAAGGGTCTGACACTGAAGCTTTCTTT. Translating gives CASSILGEGSDTEAFF.

V is TRBV6-4 and J is TRBJ2-3, with TRBD2 matching over 9 bases. The length of the CDR3 is 16 residues. Germline V lookup: CDR1 MRHNA, CDR2 SNTAGT. Trimming took 2 bases from V and 0 from J; bases not matched to a gene: 3. The CDR3, as DNA: TGTGCCAGCAGTGACGTGGCGGGGGGGAGCACAGATACGCAGTATTTT. As protein: CASSDVAGGSTDTQYF.

A note on this clone: Other DNA sequences in this specimen translate into the identical CDR3. The rearrangement joins TRBV5-6 to TRBJ1-1; 8 nucleotides match TRBD1. This CDR3 is built from 15 residues. V lost 0 bases, J lost 5 bases, and 6 bases stayed unmatched. Germline-derived CDR1 and CDR2 are SGHDT and YYEEEE. The CDR3 region is CASSLARTGRTEAFF. The CDR3 DNA sequence: TGTGCCAGCAGCTTGGCGAGGACAGGGCGGACTGAAGCTTTCTTT.

V and J are TRBV11-2 and TRBJ1-5; no clear D gene. The CDR3 length is 13 residues. The ends were cut back, 3 bases at V and 2 bases at J, with 5 bases in the middle. The germline CDR1 and CDR2 sequences are SGHAT and FQNNGV. The CDR3 sequence: CASSFMGNQPQHF. CDR3 nucleotide sequence: TGTGCCAGCAGCTTCATGGGCAATCAGCCCCAGCATTTT.

The V gene is TRBV5-4, the J gene TRBJ1-2; D ambiguous. Trimming stripped 4 bases from V and 8 bases from J, with 21 bases between. This CDR3 contains 15 residues. Germline V gene sequence: CDR1 SGHNT, CDR2 YYREEE (reference sequence). The CDR3 DNA sequence: TGTGCCAGCAGCCCCTACATGTCCCAACTAAGCGGCTACACCTTC. It is translated as CASSPYMSQLSGYTF.

The chain is built from TRBV2 and TRBJ2-3; possibly TRBD1 for D (5 bases). This CDR3 has 14 amino acids. The germline V gene has CDR1 SNHLY and CDR2 FYNNEI. The ends were cut back, 8 bases at V and 5 bases at J, with 17 bases in the middle. The CDR3 here is CASGAEDGRDTQYF. In nucleotides, the CDR3 is TGTGCCAGCGGGGCCGAGGATGGAAGAGATACGCAGTATTTT.

This rearrangement joins TRBV7-8 to TRBJ1-6; D is unclear. V lost 9 bases to trimming and J lost 6 bases, with 9 bases between them. The CDR3 extends over 12 amino acids. The germline gives CDR1 SGHVS, CDR2 FQNEAQ. Written as DNA, the CDR3 is TGTGCCAGTGGACTGGTTAATTCACCCCTCCACTTT. The encoded protein is CASGLVNSPLHF.

This chain connects TRBV11-2 to TRBJ2-1; no definite D call. Per the germline V gene, CDR1 is SGHAT and CDR2 is FQNNGV. This CDR3 is built from 16 residues. With 2 bases removed from V and 4 bases from J, the gap between germline ends came to 15 bases. The chain's CDR3 is CASSLLVVSDYNEQFF. The CDR3 DNA reads as TGTGCCAGCAGCTTATTGGTGGTGAGCGATTACAATGAGCAGTTCTTC.

The chain couples TRBV6-5 to TRBJ2-2; 10 bases are shared with TRBD1. This CDR3 comprises 14 residues. V lost 10 bases, J lost 1 base, and 3 bases stayed unmatched. CDR1 MNHEY and CDR2 SVGAGI come from the germline V gene. CDR3 region: CATWDRGNTGELFF. In DNA, the CDR3 is TGTGCCACCTGGGACAGGGGGAACACCGGGGAGCTGTTTTTT.

The rearrangement uses TRBV10-3 and TRBJ1-3, with D possibly matching TRBD1 (6 bases). Per the germline V gene, CDR1 is ENHRY and CDR2 is SYGVKD. V lost 4 bases and J 6 bases, leaving 10 bases between the germline ends. This CDR3 has 13 amino acids. The CDR3 region is CAISGQGSNTIYF. Written as DNA, the CDR3 is TGTGCCATCAGTGGGCAGGGGTCAAACACCATATATTTT.

This chain connects TRBV2 to TRBJ2-1, with TRBD2 matching 12 bases. The junction had 14 bases not matched to a gene; V was cut back by 6 bases and J by 5 bases. This CDR3 spans 18 amino acids. From germline, CDR1 is SNHLY and CDR2 FYNNEI. DNA of the CDR3: TGTGCCAGCAGCGTTACTAGCGGGGGGTCCTTAATCAACAATGAGCAGTTCTTC. Protein sequence: CASSVTSGGSLINNEQFF.

The V and J genes are TRBV20-1 and TRBJ2-7; D unresolved. V shed 0 bases and J shed 3 bases, with 3 bases lying between them. The CDR3 is 11 residues long. Looked up from germline, CDR1 is DFQATT and CDR2 is SNEGSKA (reference sequence). The CDR3 region is CSAREGYEQYF. The CDR3 DNA follows: TGCAGTGCTAGAGAAGGCTACGAGCAGTACTTC.

This chain joins TRBV5-1 and TRBJ1-1; 7 bases are shared with TRBD1. The V and J ends lost 4 bases and 4 bases, in that order; junction bases with no gene match: 10. The CDR3 sequence is 15 residues long. Germline V gene data show CDR1 as SGHRS and CDR2 as YFSETQ. As DNA, the CDR3 is TGCGCCAGCAGCCCCATGGTAGGGGGCGGCACTGAAGCTTTCTTT. It is translated as CASSPMVGGGTEAFF.

The chain is built from TRBV28 and TRBJ2-7; D is undetermined. The ends were cut back, 6 bases at V and 2 bases at J, with 11 bases in the middle. CDR3 size: 13 residues. CDR1 and CDR2 from the germline V gene are MDHEN and SYDVKM. The CDR3 sequence is CASSLTQTYEQYF. CDR3 nucleotide sequence: TGTGCCAGCAGCTTGACCCAGACCTACGAGCAGTACTTC.

The chain recombines TRBV29-1 with TRBJ2-1; 9 bases fit TRBD1. Unmatched junction bases numbered 10, after V lost 0 bases and J lost 10 bases. The CDR3 runs to 15 residues. Per germline, CDR1 SQVTM and CDR2 ANQGSEA. The CDR3 is CSVEDPGQGGYEQFF. In nucleotides, the CDR3 is TGCAGCGTTGAAGACCCGGGACAGGGAGGGTACGAGCAGTTCTTC.

This rearrangement joins TRBV2 to TRBJ2-7; D is uncertain. Trimming took off 7 bases at V and 0 bases at J, with 13 bases between the two ends. The CDR3 contains 14 residues. Germline CDR1 and CDR2: SNHLY and FYNNEI. In DNA, the CDR3 is TGTGCCAGCACCCGGGCCAGGAGCTCCTACGAGCAGTACTTC. Translated, it gives CASTRARSSYEQYF. Together with reference TRBV2 and TRBJ2-7, the CDR3 gives the full variable domain: EPEVTQTPSHQVTQMGQEVILRCVPISNHLYFYWYRQILGQKVEFLVSFYNNEISEKSEIFDDQFSVERPDGSNFTLKIRSTKLEDSAMYFCASTRARSSYEQYFGPGTRLTVT.

The chain links TRBV19 to TRBJ1-4, with TRBD1 as a possible D gene (5 bases). Germline CDR1 LNHDA, CDR2 SQIVND (reference sequence). Trimming removed 5 bases at V and 5 bases at J, with 12 bases between. The CDR3 loop spans 14 amino acids. DNA of the CDR3: TGTGCCAGTAGTCCCGGACACATAAATGAAAAACTGTTTTTT. Its translation is CASSPGHINEKLFF.

The chain employs TRBV5-6 and TRBJ1-6; possible D gene TRBD1, 6 bases. CDR1 and CDR2 (germline): SGHDT, YYEEEE. The CDR3 covers 16 residues. Trimming removed 0 bases at V and 6 bases at J, with 13 bases between. In DNA form, the CDR3 reads TGTGCCAGCAGCTTGGCGTCAGGGGAAAGTAATTCACCCCTCCACTTT. As protein: CASSLASGESNSPLHF. Complete variable domain (other parts from reference TRBV5-6 and TRBJ1-6): DAGVTQSPTHLIKTRGQQVTLRCSPKSGHDTVSWYQQALGQGPQFIFQYYEEEERQRGNFPDRFSGHQFPNYSSELNVNALLLGDSALYLCASSLASGESNSPLHFGNGTRLTVT.

The V gene is TRBV6-5, the J gene TRBJ1-2; the match to TRBD1 covers 7 bases. This CDR3 is 14 amino acids long. Germline V gene sequence: CDR1 MNHEY, CDR2 SVGAGI. With V trimmed by 4 bases and J by 2 bases, 4 bases remained unmatched. The CDR3: CASSLDRINYGYTF. The CDR3 DNA follows: TGTGCCAGCAGTTTGGACAGGATAAACTATGGCTACACCTTC.

As concerns this clone: The sample carries other DNA sequences with the same CDR3. The chain joins TRBV3-1 (or the pseudogene TRBV3-2) to TRBJ1-2, with D uncertain. Germline lookup yields CDR1 LGHDT and CDR2 YNNKEL (reference sequence). This CDR3 is built from 11 residues. V lost 1 base and J 7 bases, leaving 4 bases between the germline ends. DNA for the CDR3: TGTGCCAGCAGCCAAGGTTCTGGCTACACCTTC. Its translation: CASSQGSGYTF.

The chain combines TRBV6-2 or TRBV6-3 with TRBJ2-1; D gene unclear. Germline CDR1 is MNHEY and CDR2 is SVGEGT. This CDR3 has 15 amino acids. Deletions cut 2 bases from V and 3 bases from J, with 11 bases between. CDR3 amino acids: CASSYGNPLYNEQFF. Written as DNA, the CDR3 is TGTGCCAGCAGTTACGGGAACCCCCTCTACAATGAGCAGTTCTTC.